The rows below give T cell receptor beta chains drawn from one sample of a study of T cells in Graves' hyperthyroidism and ophthalmopathy. Via MiXCR, TCRdb re-called the multiplex PCR reads, giving one row per CDR3 protein. The data show hundreds of thousands of distinct CDR3 sequences, 35% seen once. Sequencing input: blood. These receptors all stem from a middle-aged woman with Graves' hyperthyroidism. The CDR3 runs from the conserved cysteine through the conserved F or W. The D gene is left open where the match is weak. The listing skips clone size in some rows; elsewhere it reads once, few, many or a size class.

v_call: TRBV29-1; clone_size: many; d_call: .; j_call: TRBJ1-3; cdr3_nt: TGCAGCGTTGAAGATTATCCGGACTCTGGAAACACCATATATTTT; cdr3_aa: CSVEDYPDSGNTIYF
v_call: TRBV6-5; clone_size: .; d_call: .; j_call: TRBJ1-5; cdr3_nt: TGTGCCGGCAGTTCCGGGACTGATCAGCCCCAGCATTTT; cdr3_aa: CAGSSGTDQPQHF
v_call: TRBV20-1; clone_size: once; d_call: .; j_call: TRBJ2-2; cdr3_nt: TGCAGTGCTAGAGATACGGGGTTATACACCGGGGAGCTGTTTTTT; cdr3_aa: CSARDTGLYTGELFF
v_call: TRBV7-2; clone_size: .; d_call: .; j_call: TRBJ2-5; cdr3_nt: TGTGCCAGCAGCTTGGTCTCTGCAGGGCCGGGAGAGACCCAGTACTTC; cdr3_aa: CASSLVSAGPGETQYF
v_call: TRBV10-3; clone_size: few; d_call: TRBD2; j_call: TRBJ2-5; cdr3_nt: TGTGCCATCAGTGAACGGACTAGCGGCCAAGAGACCCAGTACTTC; cdr3_aa: CAISERTSGQETQYF
v_call: TRBV12-3/TRBV12-4; clone_size: many; d_call: TRBD1; j_call: TRBJ1-2; cdr3_nt: TGTGCCAGCACCCCGGGACAGGGATATGGCTACACCTTC; cdr3_aa: CASTPGQGYGYTF
v_call: TRBV19; clone_size: .; d_call: .; j_call: TRBJ2-7; cdr3_nt: TGTGCCAGTCGTCCCCTGACAGGTTCTGTGGACGAGCAGTGCTTC; cdr3_aa: CASRPLTGSVDEQCF
v_call: TRBV9; clone_size: .; d_call: .; j_call: TRBJ1-1; cdr3_nt: TGTGCCAGCAGCCTCCACAGGGATTATGAAGCTTTCTTT; cdr3_aa: CASSLHRDYEAFF
v_call: TRBV28; clone_size: .; d_call: .; j_call: TRBJ1-3; cdr3_nt: TGTGCCAGCAGTACGAGGCGGGGTTTCTCTGGAAACACCATATATTTT; cdr3_aa: CASSTRRGFSGNTIYF
v_call: TRBV7-8; clone_size: many; d_call: .; j_call: TRBJ1-2; cdr3_nt: TGTGCCAGCAGCTTAGTTGCCGAAACTAACTATGGCTACACCTTC; cdr3_aa: CASSLVAETNYGYTF
v_call: TRBV29-1; clone_size: .; d_call: TRBD1; j_call: TRBJ2-7; cdr3_nt: TGCAGCGTCGCCGACAGGGCCTACGAGCAGTACTTC; cdr3_aa: CSVADRAYEQYF
v_call: TRBV14; clone_size: many; d_call: .; j_call: TRBJ1-2; cdr3_nt: TGTGCCAGCAGCCAAGACTATCAGGGGAGAGATGGCTACACCTTC; cdr3_aa: CASSQDYQGRDGYTF
v_call: TRBV2; clone_size: few; d_call: .; j_call: TRBJ2-2; cdr3_nt: TGTGCCAGCAGTGAGAACCCCTCGGGCACCGGGGAGCTGTTTTTT; cdr3_aa: CASSENPSGTGELFF
v_call: TRBV29-1; clone_size: many; d_call: TRBD1; j_call: TRBJ2-2; cdr3_nt: TGCAGCGTTGTCGGGACAGGGGTTCCCGGGGAGCTGTTTTTT; cdr3_aa: CSVVGTGVPGELFF
v_call: TRBV7-9; clone_size: .; d_call: .; j_call: TRBJ1-4; cdr3_nt: TGTGCCAGCAGCCGTAGTGGGGACCGCGGGGAAAAACTGTTTTTT; cdr3_aa: CASSRSGDRGEKLFF
v_call: TRBV29-1; clone_size: .; d_call: .; j_call: TRBJ1-4; cdr3_nt: TGCAGCGTTGGGGACGGAGAAAAACTGTTTTTT; cdr3_aa: CSVGDGEKLFF
v_call: TRBV4-1; clone_size: .; d_call: .; j_call: TRBJ1-5; cdr3_nt: TGCGCCAGCAGCCAAGATCATGGAGGGCATAGCAATCAGCCCCAGCATTTT; cdr3_aa: CASSQDHGGHSNQPQHF
v_call: TRBV20-1; clone_size: .; d_call: .; j_call: TRBJ2-5; cdr3_nt: TGCAGTGCCCTTAGGGCCAGGGGACTGTACCAAGAGACCCAGTACTTC; cdr3_aa: CSALRARGLYQETQYF